One TCR beta chain is described in this entry. Its antigen is undetermined. Unsorted PBMC DNA sequencing spanned ten immunoSEQ deep assay plates. Method: immunoSEQ multiplex PCR; TCRdb's copy keeps in-frame clones and lacks some. The sample includes about 470,000 clones, roughly 77% seen only once; the top ten take under 15%. Germline-derived CDR1 and CDR2 are SGHNT and YENEEA. Trimming stripped 5 bases from V and 3 bases from J, with 10 bases between. The CDR3 spans 13 residues. The data stem from a study of shared clonotypes between healthy human individuals. Background on the study: Serving as donors were two women and three men, whose ages spanned 18 to 49. General study results and limits: Clonotype sharing across donors was expected to vary with sequencing depth.

This chain joins TRBV11-3 and TRBJ1-1; D is undetermined. Sequencing was performed on PBMCs. The clonotype originates from a woman between 35 and 50 years old in good health. Some clones in this sample may be carry-over from other donors' samples. DNA for the CDR3: TGTGCCAGCAGCCTGAGGTGGGACACTGAAGCTTTCTTT. Translated, it gives CASSLRWDTEAFF.